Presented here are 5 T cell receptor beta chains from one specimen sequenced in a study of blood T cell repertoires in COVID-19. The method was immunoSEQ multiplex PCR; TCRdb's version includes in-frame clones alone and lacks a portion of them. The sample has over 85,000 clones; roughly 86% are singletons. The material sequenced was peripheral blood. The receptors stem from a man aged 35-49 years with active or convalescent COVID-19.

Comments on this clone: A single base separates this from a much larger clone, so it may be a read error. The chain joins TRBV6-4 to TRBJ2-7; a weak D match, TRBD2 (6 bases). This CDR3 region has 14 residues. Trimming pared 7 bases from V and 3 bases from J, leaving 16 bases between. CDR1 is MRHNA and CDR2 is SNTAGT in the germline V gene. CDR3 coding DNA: TGTGCCAGCAACATCGGGAGCCTGAACTACGAGCAGTACTTC. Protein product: CASNIGSLNYEQYF.

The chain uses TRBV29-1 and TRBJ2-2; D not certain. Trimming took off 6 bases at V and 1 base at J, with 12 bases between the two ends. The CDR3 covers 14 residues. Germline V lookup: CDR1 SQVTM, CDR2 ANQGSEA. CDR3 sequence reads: CSVYRDLNTGELFF. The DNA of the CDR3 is TGCAGCGTGTACAGAGATTTGAACACCGGGGAGCTGTTTTTT.

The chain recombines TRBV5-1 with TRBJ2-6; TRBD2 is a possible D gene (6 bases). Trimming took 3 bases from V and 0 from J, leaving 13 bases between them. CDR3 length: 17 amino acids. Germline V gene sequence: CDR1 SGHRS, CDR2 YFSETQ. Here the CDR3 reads CASSSGTAVSGANVLTF. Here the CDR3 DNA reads TGCGCCAGCAGCTCCGGGACTGCCGTCTCTGGGGCCAACGTCCTGACTTTC.

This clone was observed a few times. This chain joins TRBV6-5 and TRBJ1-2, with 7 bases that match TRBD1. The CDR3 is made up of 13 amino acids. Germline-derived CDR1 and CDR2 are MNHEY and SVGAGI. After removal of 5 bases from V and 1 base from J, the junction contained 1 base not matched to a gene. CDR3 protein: CASSRQGNYGYTF. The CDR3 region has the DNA TGTGCCAGCAGTCGACAGGGTAACTATGGCTACACCTTC.

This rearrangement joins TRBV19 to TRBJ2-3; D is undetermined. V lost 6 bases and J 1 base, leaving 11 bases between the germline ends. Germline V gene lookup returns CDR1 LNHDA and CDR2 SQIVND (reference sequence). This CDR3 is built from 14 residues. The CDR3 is CASSRKVGTDTQYF. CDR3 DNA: TGTGCCAGTAGCAGGAAAGTCGGCACAGATACGCAGTATTTT.